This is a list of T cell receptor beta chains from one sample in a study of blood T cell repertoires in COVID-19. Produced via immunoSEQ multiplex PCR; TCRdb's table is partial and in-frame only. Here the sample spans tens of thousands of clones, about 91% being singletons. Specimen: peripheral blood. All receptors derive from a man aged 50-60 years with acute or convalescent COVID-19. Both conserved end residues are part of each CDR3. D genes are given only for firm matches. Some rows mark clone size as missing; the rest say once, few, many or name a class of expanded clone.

CDR3nt: TGTGCCAGCAGCTTGAACAGGGTTAGTCAGCCCCAGCATTTT; CDR3aa: CASSLNRVSQPQHF; d_gene: NA; v_gene: TRBV7-2; abundance: NA; j_gene: TRBJ1-5; len: 14
CDR3nt: TGCGCCAGCAGCTCAGGACAGGGGACCTACGAGCAGTACTTC; CDR3aa: CASSSGQGTYEQYF; d_gene: TRBD1; v_gene: TRBV5-1; abundance: NA; j_gene: TRBJ2-7; len: 14
CDR3nt: TGTGCCAGCAGCCAAGGGACGGGGGATCGGGAGACCCAGTACTTC; CDR3aa: CASSQGTGDRETQYF; d_gene: NA; v_gene: TRBV3-1/TRBV3-2; abundance: once; j_gene: TRBJ2-5; len: 15
CDR3nt: TGTGCCAGCAGTTCTAGCGCCCACACCGGGGAGCTGTTTTTT; CDR3aa: CASSSSAHTGELFF; d_gene: NA; v_gene: TRBV11-3; abundance: once; j_gene: TRBJ2-2; len: 14
CDR3nt: TGCAGCGTTGGGGGAGGGGAGCGCGATGAGCAGTTCTTC; CDR3aa: CSVGGGERDEQFF; d_gene: TRBD2; v_gene: TRBV29-1; abundance: NA; j_gene: TRBJ2-1; len: 13
CDR3nt: TGTGCCAGTGCGGCTATTCAAGTAGGTGGCTACACCTTC; CDR3aa: CASAAIQVGGYTF; d_gene: NA; v_gene: TRBV19; abundance: NA; j_gene: TRBJ1-2; len: 13
CDR3nt: TGTGCCAGCAGTGAATCTAGCGGGGGCCTGAACACCGGGGAGCTGTTTTTT; CDR3aa: CASSESSGGLNTGELFF; d_gene: TRBD2; v_gene: TRBV2; abundance: once; j_gene: TRBJ2-2; len: 17
CDR3nt: TGTGCCAGCAGTCCCCTTAAAATTCGGGGAACTCCCACCAGAGTTGGCTACACCTTC; CDR3aa: CASSPLKIRGTPTRVGYTF; d_gene: NA; v_gene: TRBV6-2/TRBV6-3; abundance: once; j_gene: TRBJ1-2; len: 19
CDR3nt: TGTGCCAGCAGCCTCCTCAGTGGGGGGAGGGAGACCCAGTACTTC; CDR3aa: CASSLLSGGRETQYF; d_gene: NA; v_gene: TRBV5-4; abundance: NA; j_gene: TRBJ2-5; len: 15
CDR3nt: TGCGCCAGCAGCTTGGCCGGGACATACTACTACGAGCAGTACTTC; CDR3aa: CASSLAGTYYYEQYF; d_gene: NA; v_gene: TRBV5-1; abundance: NA; j_gene: TRBJ2-7; len: 15
CDR3nt: TGTGCCAGCAGCCATCGCAAGGGACAGGGGCTAAAAAACATTCAGTACTTC; CDR3aa: CASSHRKGQGLKNIQYF; d_gene: TRBD1; v_gene: TRBV3-1/TRBV3-2; abundance: NA; j_gene: TRBJ2-4; len: 17
CDR3nt: TGTGCCATCAGTGAGCAGGGATATGGCTACACCTTC; CDR3aa: CAISEQGYGYTF; d_gene: NA; v_gene: TRBV10-3; abundance: few; j_gene: TRBJ1-2; len: 12
CDR3nt: TGTGCCTGGAGAAGCGACGGAAACACCATATATTTT; CDR3aa: CAWRSDGNTIYF; d_gene: NA; v_gene: TRBV30; abundance: NA; j_gene: TRBJ1-3; len: 12
CDR3nt: TGTGCCAGCAGACGGACAGGGTGGACAGATACGCAGTATTTT; CDR3aa: CASRRTGWTDTQYF; d_gene: TRBD1; v_gene: TRBV27; abundance: NA; j_gene: TRBJ2-3; len: 14
CDR3nt: TGTGCCAGCAGCTCAGGGGGCGTACAGCCCCAGCATTTT; CDR3aa: CASSSGGVQPQHF; d_gene: TRBD1; v_gene: TRBV11-2; abundance: NA; j_gene: TRBJ1-5; len: 13